Each of the 29 T cell receptor beta chains below was sequenced from the same sample in a study of OX40 agonist ivuxolimab in advanced cancers. Receptors were amplified or captured by the immunoSEQ multiplex PCR assay. TCRdb's version of the immuneACCESS table is confined to in-frame rearrangements and falls short of the full clone set. An unresolved V gene accounts for under half of the shortfall where checked; the remainder is of unknown origin. Across this sample there are fewer than 90,000 clones, with around nine tenths seen only once. Approximately 0.28% of the sample lies in the top ten. Specimen: CD4+ or CD8+ T cells sorted from blood, collected in a trial of the OX40 agonist ivuxolimab. These TCRs come from an adult with an advanced solid tumor such as melanoma, head and neck, liver or kidney cancer.

The gene calls are TRBV5-6 and TRBJ1-4, with 8 positions matching TRBD1. Germline loops: CDR1 SGHDT, CDR2 YYEEEE. The junction had 7 bases not matched to a gene; V was cut back by 4 bases and J by 8 bases. CDR3 length: 14 residues. The CDR3 nucleotides read TGTGCCAGCAGCCCGCAGGGGGCACGAGAAAAACTGTTTTTT. As protein: CASSPQGAREKLFF.

The CDR3 loop is CASSDPGTIQETQYF. In DNA, the CDR3 is TGCGCCAGCAGTGATCCGGGGACTATTCAAGAGACCCAGTACTTC. V usage is TRBV10-1 and J usage is TRBJ2-5, with 7 bases aligning to TRBD2. The CDR3 spans 15 residues. V lost 3 bases to trimming and J lost 2 bases; unmatched junction nucleotides: 6. Germline V gene data show CDR1 as WNHNN and CDR2 as SYGVQD (reference sequence).

CDR3 amino acids: CASSIRGPDQETQYF. The CDR3 nucleotides read TGTGCCAGCAGCATCCGGGGGCCCGATCAAGAGACCCAGTACTTC. The chain recombines TRBV7-9 with TRBJ2-5, with D tentatively TRBD1 or TRBD2 (6 bases each). The CDR3 is 15 residues long. Germline CDR1 and CDR2: SEHNR and FQNEAQ (reference sequence). V was cut by 5 bases and J by 2 bases, with 15 bases left in between.

The chain combines TRBV6-5 with TRBJ2-3; D ambiguous. The CDR3 totals 16 residues. V was pared by 3 bases and J by 0 bases, with 13 bases between. Germline V gives CDR1 MNHEY, CDR2 SVGAGI. The CDR3 DNA follows: TGTGCCAGCAGTTATCGTCAATTCGGTAGCACAGATACGCAGTATTTT. This encodes CASSYRQFGSTDTQYF.

V gene TRBV6-4 combines with J gene TRBJ1-6, with D unclear. The CDR3 runs to 14 residues. The germline V gene encodes CDR1 MRHNA and CDR2 SNTAGT. V was pared by 4 bases and J by 6 bases, with 10 bases between. The CDR3 loop is CASSVGNFNSPLHF. Here the CDR3 DNA reads TGTGCCAGCAGTGTGGGAAACTTTAATTCACCCCTCCACTTT.

The chain employs TRBV5-1 and TRBJ2-7; 7 nucleotides match TRBD1. The junction had 6 bases not matched to a gene; V was cut back by 1 base and J by 2 bases. Germline CDR1 and CDR2: SGHRS and YFSETQ. The CDR3 length is 15 residues. The CDR3 here is CASSLQDRFPYEQYF. CDR3 sequence (DNA): TGCGCCAGCAGCTTGCAGGACAGGTTCCCCTACGAGCAGTACTTC.

This rearrangement joins TRBV19 to TRBJ2-1, with D maybe TRBD2 (5 bases). V lost 0 bases and J lost 10, with 7 bases in between. Germline values: CDR1 LNHDA, CDR2 SQIVND (reference sequence). There are 12 residues in the CDR3. The CDR3 DNA follows: TGTGCCAGTAGTATAGATCGGGGAGAGCAGTTCTTC. Protein: CASSIDRGEQFF.

The chain carries TRBV11-1 and TRBJ1-2, with 9 bases matching TRBD1. Germline CDR1 reads SGHAT; CDR2 reads FQDESV (reference sequence). The CDR3 consists of 14 residues. The V and J ends lost 5 bases and 4 bases, in that order; junction bases with no gene match: 5. The CDR3 bases are TGTGCCAGCAGCACCCGGGACAGGGTCTATGGCTACACCTTC. Its protein product is CASSTRDRVYGYTF.

The CDR3 DNA follows: TGTGCCAGCAGACCCCTCGGGACAGCAAATTCACCCCTCCACTTT. It is translated as CASRPLGTANSPLHF. The chain uses TRBV6-6 and TRBJ1-6; TRBD1 aligns across 7 bases. The CDR3 consists of 15 residues. Germline V lookup: CDR1 MNHNY, CDR2 SVGAGI (reference sequence). V was pared by 6 bases and J by 7 bases, with 9 bases of the junction left unmatched.

V and J are TRBV5-1 and TRBJ1-2, with 11 bases fitting TRBD1. CDR1 and CDR2 (germline): SGHRS, YFSETQ. V dropped 5 bases and J dropped 4; count of bases not matched to a gene: 10. CDR3 length: 16 residues. CDR3 DNA sequence: TGCGCCAGCAGGTCCCTTCCCGGGACAGGGGGCTATGGCTACACCTTC. This codes for CASRSLPGTGGYGYTF.

CDR3 DNA: TGTGCCACCAGCAGAGATTGGAAATCAACTGGTGGCGGCTACACCTTC. Encoded protein: CATSRDWKSTGGGYTF. The gene calls are TRBV15 and TRBJ1-2; D remains unclear. The CDR3 is made up of 16 amino acids. Trimming stripped 0 bases from V and 8 bases from J, with 19 bases between. CDR1 LNHNV and CDR2 YYDKDF come from the germline V gene (reference sequence).

The chain employs TRBV5-1 and TRBJ2-5, with unresolved D. V was shortened by 1 base and J by 2 bases, with 9 bases between the two germline ends. The CDR3 spans 14 residues. Germline V lookup: CDR1 SGHRS, CDR2 YFSETQ. The CDR3 bases are TGCGCCAGCAGCTTGTCCCTTAAACAAGAGACCCAGTACTTC. It is translated as CASSLSLKQETQYF.

The chain has TRBV7-2 and TRBJ1-2, with 9 nucleotides matching TRBD1. Germline V gene sequence: CDR1 SGHTA, CDR2 FQGNSA. This CDR3 has 15 amino acids. With V trimmed by 4 bases and J by 8 bases, 11 bases remained unmatched. The CDR3 DNA follows: TGTGCCAGCAGCTCCGGGACAGGGTTGTCTAGAGGCTACACCTTC. This codes for CASSSGTGLSRGYTF. The complete variable domain, with remaining parts taken from reference TRBV7-2 and TRBJ1-2, reads GAGVSQSPSNKVTEKGKDVELRCDPISGHTALYWYRQSLGQGLEFLIYFQGNSAPDKSGLPSDRFSAERTGGSVSTLTIQRTQQEDSAVYLCASSSGTGLSRGYTFGSGTRLTVV.

The chain employs TRBV7-9 and TRBJ1-3, with no clear D. Trimming removed 1 base from V and 6 bases from J, with 10 bases in between. From germline, CDR1 is SEHNR and CDR2 FQNEAQ (reference sequence). This CDR3 has 14 residues. The CDR3 nucleotides are TGTGCCAGCAGCTTAGTGGTGGGAATAAACACCATATATTTT. The encoded protein is CASSLVVGINTIYF.

The CDR3 nucleotides read TGTGCCATCAGTCAGGGGGCGGGGTCGGGCACCGGGGAGCTGTTTTTT. Translation: CAISQGAGSGTGELFF. V and J are TRBV10-3 and TRBJ2-2, with 8 bases matching TRBD1. Germline V gene lookup returns CDR1 ENHRY and CDR2 SYGVKD. V shed 5 bases, J shed 4 bases, and the junction held 9 bases outside the gene matches. The CDR3 consists of 16 residues.

The chain combines TRBV27 with TRBJ2-1; TRBD1 matches 9 bases. V dropped 5 bases and J dropped 3; count of bases not matched to a gene: 11. Germline CDR1 reads MNHEY; CDR2 reads SMNVEV (reference sequence). The CDR3 is made up of 17 amino acids. CDR3 protein: CASSGGTGSRGYNEQFF. The DNA for the CDR3 is TGTGCCAGCAGTGGGGGGACAGGGTCGAGGGGCTACAATGAGCAGTTCTTC.

CDR3 sequence reads: CASRTGGSNTGELFF. In nucleotides, the CDR3 is TGTGCCAGCAGGACAGGGGGTTCGAACACCGGGGAGCTGTTTTTT. The chain is built from TRBV5-4 and TRBJ2-2; 9 bases agree with TRBD1. Germline CDR1 and CDR2: SGHNT and YYREEE (reference sequence). V shed 5 bases, J shed 0 bases, and the junction held 2 bases outside the gene matches. The CDR3 covers 15 residues. Full variable domain (missing parts from reference TRBV5-4 and TRBJ2-2): ETGVTQSPTHLIKTRGQQVTLRCSSQSGHNTVSWYQQALGQGPQFIFQYYREEENGRGNFPPRFSGLQFPNYSSELNVNALELDDSALYLCASRTGGSNTGELFFGEGSRLTVL.

The V call is TRBV4-2, the J call TRBJ1-4; a possible D gene is TRBD1 (5 bases). V gave up 2 bases and J gave up 0 bases, with 10 bases separating them. The germline V gene encodes CDR1 LGHNA and CDR2 YNFKEQ. The CDR3 loop spans 16 amino acids. This CDR3 is CASSQQTTATNEKLFF. CDR3 nucleotide sequence: TGTGCCAGCAGCCAACAGACGACAGCAACTAATGAAAAACTGTTTTTT.

V usage is TRBV5-1 and J usage is TRBJ2-7; 8 bases line up with TRBD2. Germline CDR1 SGHRS, CDR2 YFSETQ. This CDR3 comprises 16 residues. Germline trimming cut 0 bases from V and 3 bases from J; bases unmatched to any gene: 8. The CDR3 spells CASSLGERGLFYEQYF. The CDR3 nucleotides read TGCGCCAGCAGCTTGGGGGAGCGGGGGCTCTTCTACGAGCAGTACTTC.

The CDR3 is CASSYRGQGYEQYF. DNA for the CDR3: TGTGCCAGCAGTTACAGGGGACAGGGGTACGAGCAGTACTTC. The chain employs TRBV6-5 and TRBJ2-7; 10 bases map to TRBD1. The CDR3 consists of 14 residues. From germline, CDR1 is MNHEY and CDR2 SVGAGI. Trimming at V came to 2 bases and at J to 4 bases, leaving 2 bases not matched to a gene.

This chain uses TRBV7-9 with TRBJ1-2; the D is unclear. This CDR3 region has 12 residues. V lost 5 bases, J lost 8 bases, and 12 bases lay in between. CDR1 SEHNR and CDR2 FQNEAQ come from the germline V gene (reference sequence). This CDR3 is CASSPRGEGYTF. The CDR3 DNA reads as TGTGCCAGCAGCCCCCGCGGGGAGGGCTACACCTTC.

The genes are TRBV7-8 and TRBJ2-7, with D tentatively TRBD2 (7 bases). Trimming left V 5 bases short and J 2 bases short, with 25 bases between. The germline CDR1 and CDR2 sequences are SGHVS and FQNEAQ. CDR3 length equals 18 residues. CDR3 DNA sequence: TGTGCCAGCAGCCGGGGCGGAGAGACGGGGGGCTCCCCCTACGAGCAGTACTTC. Its protein product is CASSRGGETGGSPYEQYF.

J is TRBJ1-1 and V is TRBV6-1; TRBD1 is a possible D gene (5 bases). This CDR3 has 16 residues. Germline lookup yields CDR1 MNHNS and CDR2 SASEGT. Trimming took off 2 bases at V and 0 bases at J, with 13 bases between the two ends. The CDR3 sequence is CASSELGVGVNTEAFF. In DNA, the CDR3 is TGTGCCAGCAGTGAATTGGGGGTAGGAGTGAACACTGAAGCTTTCTTT.

The J gene is TRBJ2-1, the V gene TRBV10-3; possible D gene TRBD2, 6 bases. The CDR3 loop spans 15 amino acids. The germline gives CDR1 ENHRY, CDR2 SYGVKD. V was cut by 4 bases and J by 0 bases, with 10 bases left in between. CDR3 sequence: CAISGRDRSYNEQFF. DNA of the CDR3: TGTGCCATCAGTGGGCGGGACCGCTCCTACAATGAGCAGTTCTTC.

The rearrangement links TRBV14 to TRBJ1-4; TRBD1 is a possible D gene (6 bases). V was shortened by 0 bases and J by 5 bases, with 16 bases between the two germline ends. The V gene's germline CDR1 is SGHDN and CDR2 FVKESK. This CDR3 is 17 amino acids long. CDR3 protein: CASSQDLAGQKNEKLFF. The CDR3 nucleotides are TGTGCCAGCAGCCAAGATCTCGCCGGACAGAAGAATGAAAAACTGTTTTTT.

J is TRBJ2-5 and V is TRBV5-6, with TRBD2 matching over 15 bases. CDR3 size: 17 residues. Germline lookup yields CDR1 SGHDT and CDR2 YYEEEE. Germline trimming cut 1 base from V and 5 bases from J; bases unmatched to any gene: 6. CDR3 loop: CASSLFGLAGGLETQYF. The DNA of the CDR3 is TGTGCCAGCAGCTTGTTTGGACTAGCGGGGGGGCTTGAGACCCAGTACTTC.

This chain links TRBV5-4 with TRBJ1-6, with a weak D call TRBD1 (5 bases). There are 17 residues in the CDR3. Trimming removed 3 bases at V and 0 bases at J, with 13 bases between. The germline V gene encodes CDR1 SGHNT and CDR2 YYREEE (reference sequence). Here the CDR3 DNA reads TGTGCCAGCAGCTCGACAGCCCCGAGCTCCTATAATTCACCCCTCCACTTT. Encoded protein: CASSSTAPSSYNSPLHF.

The chain has TRBV4-3 and TRBJ2-5; TRBD1 matches 9 bases. The CDR3 runs to 16 residues. V was pared by 2 bases and J by 5 bases, with 9 bases of the junction left unmatched. Looked up from germline, CDR1 is LGHNA and CDR2 is YSLEER. The CDR3 nucleotides are TGCGCCAGCAGCCAAAGTATAGACAGGGGGTTCGAGACCCAGTACTTC. Translated, it gives CASSQSIDRGFETQYF.

The chain uses TRBV4-1 and TRBJ2-1; 8 bases agree with TRBD2. Germline values: CDR1 MGHRA, CDR2 YSYEKL. This CDR3 region has 19 residues. V was clipped by 1 base and J by 8 bases; unmatched bases: 19. The CDR3 spells CASSQASPRTGGGRDEQFF. DNA of the CDR3: TGCGCCAGCAGCCAAGCCTCCCCCAGGACCGGCGGGGGGAGGGATGAGCAGTTCTTC.